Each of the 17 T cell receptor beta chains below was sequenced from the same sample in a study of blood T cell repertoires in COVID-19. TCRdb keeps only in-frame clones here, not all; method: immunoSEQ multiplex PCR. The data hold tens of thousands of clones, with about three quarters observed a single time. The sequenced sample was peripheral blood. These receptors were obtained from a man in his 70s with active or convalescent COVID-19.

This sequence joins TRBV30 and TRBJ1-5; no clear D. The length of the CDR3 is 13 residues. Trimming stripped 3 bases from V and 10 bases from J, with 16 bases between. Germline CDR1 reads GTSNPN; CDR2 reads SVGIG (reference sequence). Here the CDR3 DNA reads TGTGCCTGGAGCCCCGGGAAGACCCTTCCCCAGCATTTT. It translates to CAWSPGKTLPQHF.

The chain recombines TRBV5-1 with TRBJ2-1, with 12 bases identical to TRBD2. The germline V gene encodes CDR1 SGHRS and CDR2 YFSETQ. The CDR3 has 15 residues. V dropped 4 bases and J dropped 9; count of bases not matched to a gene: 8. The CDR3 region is CASSLDPGLAGEQFF. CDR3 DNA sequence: TGCGCCAGCAGCCTCGATCCGGGACTAGCGGGTGAGCAGTTCTTC.

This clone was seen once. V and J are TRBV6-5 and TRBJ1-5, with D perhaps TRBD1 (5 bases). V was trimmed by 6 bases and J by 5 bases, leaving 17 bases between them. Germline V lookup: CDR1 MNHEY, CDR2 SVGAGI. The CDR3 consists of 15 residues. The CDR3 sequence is CASSLARQRDQPQHF. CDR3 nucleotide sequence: TGTGCCAGCAGCCTAGCTCGACAGCGGGATCAGCCCCAGCATTTT.

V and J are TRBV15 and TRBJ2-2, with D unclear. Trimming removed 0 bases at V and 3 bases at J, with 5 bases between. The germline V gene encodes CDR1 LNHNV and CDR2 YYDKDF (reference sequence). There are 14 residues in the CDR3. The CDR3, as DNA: TGTGCCACCAGCAGAGATCCCGACACCGGGGAGCTGTTTTTT. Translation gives CATSRDPDTGELFF.

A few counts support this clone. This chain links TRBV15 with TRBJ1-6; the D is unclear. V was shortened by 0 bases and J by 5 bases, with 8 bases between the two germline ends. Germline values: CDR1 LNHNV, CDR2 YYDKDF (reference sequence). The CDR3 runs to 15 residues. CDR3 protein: CATSRDLGNNSPLHF. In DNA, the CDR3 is TGTGCCACCAGCAGAGATCTTGGCAATAATTCACCCCTCCACTTT.

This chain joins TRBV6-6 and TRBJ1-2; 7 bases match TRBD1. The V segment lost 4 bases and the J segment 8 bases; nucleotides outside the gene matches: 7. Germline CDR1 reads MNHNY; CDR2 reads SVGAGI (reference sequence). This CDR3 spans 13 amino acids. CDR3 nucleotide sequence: TGTGCCAGCAGTTCCCGACAGGGTCCGGGCTACACCTTC. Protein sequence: CASSSRQGPGYTF.

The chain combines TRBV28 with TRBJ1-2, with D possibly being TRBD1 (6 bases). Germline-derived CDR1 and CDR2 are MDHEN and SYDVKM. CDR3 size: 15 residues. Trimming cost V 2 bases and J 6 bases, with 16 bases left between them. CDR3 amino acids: CASSLPIRGADGYTF. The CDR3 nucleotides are TGTGCCAGCAGTTTACCCATCAGGGGCGCCGATGGCTACACCTTC.

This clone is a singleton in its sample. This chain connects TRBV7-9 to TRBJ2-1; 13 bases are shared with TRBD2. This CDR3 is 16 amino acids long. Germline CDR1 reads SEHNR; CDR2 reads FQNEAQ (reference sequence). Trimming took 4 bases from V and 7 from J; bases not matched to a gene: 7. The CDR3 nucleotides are TGTGCCAGCAGCTCGGGACTAGCGGGATTGGGGAATGAGCAGTTCTTC. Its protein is CASSSGLAGLGNEQFF.

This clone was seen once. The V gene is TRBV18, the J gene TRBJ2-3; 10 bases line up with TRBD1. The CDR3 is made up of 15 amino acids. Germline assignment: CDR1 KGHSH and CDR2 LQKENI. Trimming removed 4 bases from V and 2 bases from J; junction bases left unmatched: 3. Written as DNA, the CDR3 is TGTGCCAGCTCACTAGGGACAGGGGACACAGATACGCAGTATTTT. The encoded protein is CASSLGTGDTDTQYF.

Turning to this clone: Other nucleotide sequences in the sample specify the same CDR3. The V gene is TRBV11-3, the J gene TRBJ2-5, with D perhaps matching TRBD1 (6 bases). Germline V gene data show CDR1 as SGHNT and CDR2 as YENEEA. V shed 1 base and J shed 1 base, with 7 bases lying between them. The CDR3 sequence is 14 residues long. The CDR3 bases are TGTGCCAGCAGCTTAGCCAGGGGCCAAGAGACCCAGTACTTC. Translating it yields CASSLARGQETQYF.

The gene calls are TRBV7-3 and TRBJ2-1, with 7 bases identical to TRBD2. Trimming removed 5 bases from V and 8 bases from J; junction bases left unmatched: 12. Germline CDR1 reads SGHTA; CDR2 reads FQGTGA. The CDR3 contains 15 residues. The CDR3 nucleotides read TGTGCCAGCAGCCCCGGGGAGGGGACCTGGGATGAGCAGTTCTTC. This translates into CASSPGEGTWDEQFF.

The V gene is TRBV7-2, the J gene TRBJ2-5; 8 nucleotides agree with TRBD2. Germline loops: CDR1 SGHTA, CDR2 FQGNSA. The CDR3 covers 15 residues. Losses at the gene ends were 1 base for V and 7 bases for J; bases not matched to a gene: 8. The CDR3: CASSLDQAGAGTQYF. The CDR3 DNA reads TGTGCCAGCAGCTTAGATCAAGCGGGAGCGGGGACCCAGTACTTC.

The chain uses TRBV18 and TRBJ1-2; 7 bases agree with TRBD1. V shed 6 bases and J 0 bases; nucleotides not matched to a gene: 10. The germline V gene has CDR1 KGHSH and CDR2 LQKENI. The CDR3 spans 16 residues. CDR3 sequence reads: CASSPTRDSPNYGYTF. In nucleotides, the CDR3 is TGTGCCAGCTCCCCAACGAGGGACAGCCCTAACTATGGCTACACCTTC.

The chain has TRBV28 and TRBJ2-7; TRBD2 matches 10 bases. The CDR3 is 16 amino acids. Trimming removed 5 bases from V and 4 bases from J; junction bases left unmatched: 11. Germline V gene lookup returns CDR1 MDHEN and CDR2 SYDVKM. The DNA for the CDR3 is TGTGCCAGCAGTGGACCGGGACTAGCGAATTCTTACGAGCAGTACTTC. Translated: CASSGPGLANSYEQYF. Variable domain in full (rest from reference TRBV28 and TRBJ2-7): DVKVTQSSRYLVKRTGEKVFLECVQDMDHENMFWYRQDPGLGLRLIYFSYDVKMKEKGDIPEGYSVSREKKERFSLILESASTNQTSMYLCASSGPGLANSYEQYFGPGTRLTVT.

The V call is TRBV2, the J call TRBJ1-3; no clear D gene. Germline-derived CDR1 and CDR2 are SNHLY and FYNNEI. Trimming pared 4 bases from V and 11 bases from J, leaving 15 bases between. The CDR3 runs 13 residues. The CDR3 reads CASSGTRGDAIYF. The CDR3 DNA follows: TGTGCCAGCAGTGGGACTCGCGGAGATGCCATATATTTT.

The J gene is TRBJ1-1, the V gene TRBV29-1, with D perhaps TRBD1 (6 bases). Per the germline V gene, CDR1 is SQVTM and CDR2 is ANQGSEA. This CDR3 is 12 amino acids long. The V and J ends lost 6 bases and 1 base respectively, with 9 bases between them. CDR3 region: CSVQTGNTEAFF. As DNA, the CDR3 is TGCAGCGTCCAGACAGGGAACACTGAAGCTTTCTTT.

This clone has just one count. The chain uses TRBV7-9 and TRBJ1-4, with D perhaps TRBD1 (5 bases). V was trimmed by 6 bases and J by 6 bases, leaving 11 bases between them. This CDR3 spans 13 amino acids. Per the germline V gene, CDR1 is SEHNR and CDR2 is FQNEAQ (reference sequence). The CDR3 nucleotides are TGTGCCAGCAGTGTAGGGGCCTATGAAAAACTGTTTTTT. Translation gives CASSVGAYEKLFF.